The entry that follows covers one TCR beta chain sequence. This entry belongs to a study of blood T cell repertoires in COVID-19. Background on the study: Acute and convalescent COVID-19 samples came from the United States, Italy and Spain. Sources were T cells, B-cell-depleted T cells, or PBMCs; the material itself was cDNA or gDNA.

The CDR3 covers 15 residues. The germline CDR1 and CDR2 sequences are SGHTA and FQGTGA. V was pared by 5 bases and J by 6 bases, with 9 bases of the junction left unmatched. Authors' methods: It was from reference gene primer amplification that nucleated cell counts were estimated. The table came from immunoSEQ multiplex PCR; TCRdb's copy has only in-frame clones and leaves some out. D and trimming come from the DNA, and the V and J calls and clone size come from that table. The table has just over 60,000 clones, more than 60% seen once. Material for sequencing was peripheral blood. The sequence derives from a woman aged 80 or older with active or convalescent COVID-19. J is TRBJ2-1 and V is TRBV7-3; 8 bases line up with TRBD1. CDR3 amino acids: CASSPDRATSNEQFF. In DNA, the CDR3 is TGTGCCAGCAGCCCGGACAGGGCCACGAGCAATGAGCAGTTCTTC.